The entry below describes one T cell receptor (gamma chain). This clone was counted a few times. Its specific antigen is unknown. Base qualities are not recorded, but no much larger clone differs from it by a single base. This entry comes from a study of gammadelta T cells in human blood (dated by TCRdb to about 2020). Study-wide conclusions, independent of this receptor: In the study, polyclonal expansion of innate gamma-delta T cells immediately after birth was reported to appear to be driven by microbial exposure.

Library method: RT-PCR. Sequenced on an Illumina MiSeq. TCRdb reprocessed the public data with the CATT caller; entries with the same nucleotide sequence were combined afterwards. The sample profile shows some 250 gamma-chain clones; 9.4% of them were found once. The ten biggest clones cover approximately 71% of the sample. The germline V gene (reference sequence) provides CDR1 GITISATS and CDR2 ISYDGTV. The CDR3 contains 16 residues, cysteine and phenylalanine counted. The sequence is cut down to CDR3 DNA, 48 bases in frame from base 1. V is cut back by 6 bases and J by 4 bases, with 6 bases in the junction unmatched.

The V and J genes are TRGV9 and TRGJP. Material for sequencing was Vgamma9Vdelta2 gamma-delta T cells from adult blood. The TCR sequence derives from a human donor. The CDR3: CALWTPQELGKKIKVF. The DNA sequence is TGTGCCTTGTGGACCCCACAAGAGTTGGGCAAAAAAATCAAGGTATTT.